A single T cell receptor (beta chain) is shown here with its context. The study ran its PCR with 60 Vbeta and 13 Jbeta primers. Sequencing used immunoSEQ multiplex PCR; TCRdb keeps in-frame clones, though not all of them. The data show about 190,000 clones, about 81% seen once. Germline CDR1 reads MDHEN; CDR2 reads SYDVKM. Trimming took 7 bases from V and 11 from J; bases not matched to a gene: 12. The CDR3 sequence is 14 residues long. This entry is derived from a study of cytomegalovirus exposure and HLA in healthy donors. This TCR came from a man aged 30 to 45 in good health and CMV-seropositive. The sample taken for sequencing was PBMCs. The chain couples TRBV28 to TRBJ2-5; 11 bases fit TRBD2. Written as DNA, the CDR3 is TGTGCCAGCATTTCTGTAGCGGGAGGGAAAGAGCAGTACTTC. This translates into CASISVAGGKEQYF.